This TCR beta chain was identified during a study of Ad26.COV2.S vaccination and SARS-CoV-2 variants. Looking at the study overall: The vaccine Ad26.COV2.S was put into the muscle once, or twice with 56 days between.

This CDR3 has 15 amino acids. The ends were cut back, 4 bases at V and 6 bases at J, with 18 bases in the middle. CDR1 is SGHRS, CDR2 YFSETQ, per germline. As for treatment: 19 received Ad26.COV2.S at low or high dose, single or two shots; about five received placebo; per-sample allocation not given. Specimen acquisition occurred on day 63 following the initial vaccine or placebo injection. At a Boston site, the person donating was an adult of 18-55 years. This vaccine is an Ad26 vector that expresses the Wuhan-strain SARS-CoV-2 spike. Method: immunoSEQ multiplex PCR; TCRdb's copy keeps in-frame clones and lacks some. This repertoire shows just under 250,000 clones, roughly 90% found once; its top ten account for roughly 10%.

Sample: peripheral blood, taken in a trial of Ad26.COV2.S vaccine versus placebo. The chain uses TRBV5-1 and TRBJ2-3; possible D gene TRBD2, 6 bases. This sequence was found in a person aged 18-60 years who received the Ad26.COV2.S COVID-19 vaccine or a placebo. Here the CDR3 DNA reads TGCGCCAGCAGCCTGGGACTCCTTAGTTGGGATACGCAGTATTTT. Translating it yields CASSLGLLSWDTQYF.